The 10 T cell receptor beta chains below were found in one sample sequenced in a study of T cells expressing NK-cell markers. TCRdb reprocessed the 5' RACE reads and reports one entry per CDR3 protein, with no DNA. The sample table includes over 150,000 distinct CDR3 sequences. Sequenced: blood T cells: a sorted CD56 or NKG2C T cell subset, CD4+ or CD8+ T cells, or bulk PBMC T cells (not recorded which). The receptors shown here come from a woman in her forties or fifties in good health.

The chain employs TRBV29-1 and TRBJ2-1; no DNA is available, so the TRBD1 call from TCRdb remains unchecked. CDR1 is SQVTM, CDR2 ANQGSEA, per germline. The CDR3 has 13 amino acids. The CDR3 sequence is CSVLQGSDNEQFF.

The chain recombines TRBV12-3 or TRBV12-4 with TRBJ2-3; TCRdb's D call, TRBD2, is unchecked because there is no DNA. The CDR3 is 17 amino acids. CDR3 loop: CASSPLSGRARTDTQYF.

V and J are TRBV29-1 and TRBJ2-7; TCRdb's assignment of TRBD1 cannot be checked, as there is no DNA. CDR3 length equals 16 residues. Germline values: CDR1 SQVTM, CDR2 ANQGSEA. The CDR3 here is CSVEAGGTGETYEQYF.

V usage is TRBV7-9 and J usage is TRBJ2-1; TCRdb returns TRBD2, unconfirmable since there is no DNA. CDR1 and CDR2 (germline): SEHNR, FQNEAQ (reference sequence). The CDR3 is 17 residues long. The CDR3 sequence is CASSTRLAGANYNEQFF.

The rearrangement joins TRBV9 to TRBJ2-1; TCRdb indicates TRBD2, and absent DNA this call remains unverified. The CDR3 runs to 16 residues. CDR1 SGDLS and CDR2 YYNGEE come from the germline V gene. The CDR3 sequence is CASSAEGLAIYNEQFF. Supplemented by reference TRBV9 and TRBJ2-1, the full variable domain reads DSGVTQTPKHLITATGQRVTLRCSPRSGDLSVYWYQQSLDQGLQFLIQYYNGEERAKGNILERFSAQQFPDLHSELNLSSLELGDSALYFCASSAEGLAIYNEQFFGPGTRLTVL.

V is TRBV6-5 and J is TRBJ2-2. The CDR3 consists of 16 residues. The germline CDR1 and CDR2 sequences are MNHEY and SVGAGI. The CDR3 protein is CASSNGLALTTGELFF.

Here the CDR3 reads CASSLVGGKAFF. The chain carries TRBV5-1 and TRBJ1-1; TCRdb picks TRBD1, but there is no DNA to check that call. Germline V CDR1 and CDR2: SGHRS, YFSETQ. The CDR3 is made up of 12 amino acids.

V gene TRBV27 combines with J gene TRBJ2-5; TCRdb indicates TRBD2, and absent DNA this call remains unverified. Germline loops: CDR1 MNHEY, CDR2 SMNVEV (reference sequence). The CDR3 runs 16 residues. The chain's CDR3 is CASMPGLGMYQETQYF.

The chain has TRBV7-9 and TRBJ2-7; TCRdb proposes TRBD2, but this gene call is untestable without DNA. The germline CDR1 and CDR2 sequences are SEHNR and FQNEAQ (reference sequence). This CDR3 is 14 amino acids long. CDR3 in amino acids: CASKLGGLADEQYF. Drawing the rest from reference TRBV7-9 and TRBJ2-7, the complete variable domain is DTGVSQNPRHKITKRGQNVTFRCDPISEHNRLYWYRQTLGQGPEFLTYFQNEAQLEKSRLLSDRFSAERPKGSFSTLEIQRTEQGDSAMYLCASKLGGLADEQYFGPGTRLTVT.

V gene TRBV12-3 or TRBV12-4 combines with J gene TRBJ2-1; TCRdb designates TRBD2, a call that cannot be tested without DNA. The CDR3 is 15 amino acids. The CDR3 protein is CASSSTAGLYNEQFF.